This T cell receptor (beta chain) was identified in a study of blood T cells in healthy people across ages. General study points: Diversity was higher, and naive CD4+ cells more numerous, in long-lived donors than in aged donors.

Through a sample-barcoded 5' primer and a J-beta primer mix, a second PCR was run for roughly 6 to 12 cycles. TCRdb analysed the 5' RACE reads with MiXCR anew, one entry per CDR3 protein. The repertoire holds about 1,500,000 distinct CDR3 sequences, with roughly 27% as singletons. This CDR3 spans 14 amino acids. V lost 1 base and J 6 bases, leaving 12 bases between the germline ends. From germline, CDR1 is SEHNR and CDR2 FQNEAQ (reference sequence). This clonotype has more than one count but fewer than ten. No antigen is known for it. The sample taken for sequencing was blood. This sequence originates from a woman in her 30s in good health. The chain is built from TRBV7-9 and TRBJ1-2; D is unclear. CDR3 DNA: TGTGCCAGCAGCTTAGGAGCGGGGATCCATGGCTACACCTTC. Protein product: CASSLGAGIHGYTF.